A selection of T cell receptor beta chains follows, all from one sample in a study of shared clonotypes between healthy human individuals. This table comes from immunoSEQ multiplex PCR, and its TCRdb copy is limited to in-frame clones, with some not included. The table has about 1.5 million clones, 95% to 99% seen once; the top ten hold about 0.42%. The sample consisted of naive CD4+ T cells sorted from blood. These receptors all stem from a man aged 25-45 years in good health. Each CDR3 is given with its conserved first and last residue. The D gene is left open where the match is weak. Not all rows give a size; the values are once, few, many and, for expanded clones, a class.

CDR3 protein: CASGTAAPYEQYF; CDR3 DNA: TGCGCCTCCGGGACGGCGGCGCCCTACGAGCAGTACTTC; J gene: TRBJ2-7; clone size: -; V gene: TRBV5-1; D gene: -
CDR3 protein: CASSFRAGAGEQYF; CDR3 DNA: TGCGCCAGCAGCTTTCGTGCGGGAGCGGGCGAGCAGTACTTC; J gene: TRBJ2-7; clone size: -; V gene: TRBV5-1; D gene: TRBD2
CDR3 protein: CASSQTPTFIGGSNQPQHF; CDR3 DNA: TGTGCCAGCAGCCAGACCCCTACGTTTATTGGAGGTAGCAATCAGCCCCAGCATTTT; J gene: TRBJ1-5; clone size: -; V gene: TRBV7-6; D gene: -
CDR3 protein: CASSLSQGADSQPQHF; CDR3 DNA: TGTGCCAGCAGTCTCAGCCAGGGGGCTGACAGTCAGCCCCAGCATTTT; J gene: TRBJ1-5; clone size: -; V gene: TRBV28; D gene: TRBD1
CDR3 protein: CAWSVYGQGVYEQYF; CDR3 DNA: TGTGCCTGGAGTGTTTACGGACAGGGGGTTTACGAGCAGTACTTC; J gene: TRBJ2-7; clone size: -; V gene: TRBV30; D gene: TRBD1
CDR3 protein: CASSPLDRVEGYTF; CDR3 DNA: TGTGCCAGCTCACCACTCGACAGGGTGGAAGGCTACACCTTC; J gene: TRBJ1-2; clone size: -; V gene: TRBV18; D gene: TRBD1
CDR3 protein: CASSLAGTGAETQYF; CDR3 DNA: TGTGCCAGCAGCTTAGCCGGGACAGGGGCAGAGACCCAGTACTTC; J gene: TRBJ2-5; clone size: -; V gene: TRBV7-9; D gene: TRBD1
CDR3 protein: CSVYGGSKNIQYF; CDR3 DNA: TGCAGCGTTTACGGGGGCTCCAAAAACATTCAGTACTTC; J gene: TRBJ2-4; clone size: once; V gene: TRBV29-1; D gene: -
CDR3 protein: CASSLASSWVLDEQFF; CDR3 DNA: TGTGCCAGCAGCCTTGCATCCTCGTGGGTTTTGGATGAGCAGTTCTTC; J gene: TRBJ2-1; clone size: -; V gene: TRBV7-9; D gene: -
CDR3 protein: CASSYVAGGDTGELFF; CDR3 DNA: TGTGCCAGCAGTTACGTAGCGGGAGGCGACACCGGGGAGCTGTTTTTT; J gene: TRBJ2-2; clone size: -; V gene: TRBV6-5; D gene: TRBD2
CDR3 protein: CASSKPGGGSGANVLTF; CDR3 DNA: TGTGCCAGCAGTAAGCCAGGGGGCGGCTCTGGGGCCAACGTCCTGACTTTC; J gene: TRBJ2-6; clone size: -; V gene: TRBV5-4; D gene: TRBD1
CDR3 protein: CASSYSGDSGNTIYF; CDR3 DNA: TGTGCCAGCAGTTACTCAGGGGATTCTGGAAACACCATATATTTT; J gene: TRBJ1-3; clone size: -; V gene: TRBV6-5; D gene: -
CDR3 protein: CSVGTSGPYNEQFF; CDR3 DNA: TGCAGCGTAGGTACTAGCGGGCCTTACAATGAGCAGTTCTTC; J gene: TRBJ2-1; clone size: -; V gene: TRBV29-1; D gene: TRBD2
CDR3 protein: CSTSGRANEQFF; CDR3 DNA: TGCAGCACGAGCGGGAGGGCCAATGAGCAGTTCTTC; J gene: TRBJ2-1; clone size: -; V gene: TRBV29-1; D gene: TRBD2
CDR3 protein: CASTSYQGDQPQHF; CDR3 DNA: TGTGCCAGTACCAGTTACCAGGGAGATCAGCCCCAGCATTTT; J gene: TRBJ1-5; clone size: -; V gene: TRBV19; D gene: -
CDR3 protein: CASSVTGDNEKLFF; CDR3 DNA: TGCGCCAGCAGCGTTACAGGGGACAATGAAAAACTGTTTTTT; J gene: TRBJ1-4; clone size: -; V gene: TRBV5-1; D gene: TRBD1
CDR3 protein: CATVSYWTTFF; CDR3 DNA: TGTGCCACTGTGTCATACTGGACTACTTTCTTT; J gene: TRBJ1-1; clone size: -; V gene: TRBV19; D gene: -
CDR3 protein: CASSLQGNTEAFF; CDR3 DNA: TGTGCCAGCAGCCTTCAGGGGAACACTGAAGCTTTCTTT; J gene: TRBJ1-1; clone size: -; V gene: TRBV7-2; D gene: -
CDR3 protein: CASSLVEETQYF; CDR3 DNA: TGTGCCAGCAGTTTGGTAGAAGAGACCCAGTACTTC; J gene: TRBJ2-5; clone size: -; V gene: TRBV28; D gene: -
CDR3 protein: CASSAGTSGIHEQYF; CDR3 DNA: TGTGCCAGTAGTGCTGGGACTAGCGGGATCCACGAGCAGTACTTC; J gene: TRBJ2-7; clone size: -; V gene: TRBV19; D gene: TRBD2
CDR3 protein: CASSPGTYEQYF; CDR3 DNA: TGTGCCAGTAGTCCCGGGACCTACGAGCAGTACTTC; J gene: TRBJ2-7; clone size: -; V gene: TRBV19; D gene: -
CDR3 protein: CASSLETQGSRDNEQFF; CDR3 DNA: TGTGCCAGCAGCTTAGAGACACAGGGAAGTAGGGACAATGAGCAGTTCTTC; J gene: TRBJ2-1; clone size: -; V gene: TRBV7-2; D gene: -
CDR3 protein: CASGRVSGELFF; CDR3 DNA: TGTGCCAGCGGGAGGGTTTCCGGGGAGCTGTTTTTT; J gene: TRBJ2-2; clone size: -; V gene: TRBV14; D gene: TRBD2
CDR3 protein: CASRRTSGQETQYF; CDR3 DNA: TGCGCCAGCCGAAGGACTAGCGGCCAAGAGACCCAGTACTTC; J gene: TRBJ2-5; clone size: -; V gene: TRBV5-1; D gene: TRBD2
CDR3 protein: CASSKQGFGLGSYNEQFF; CDR3 DNA: TGCGCCAGCAGCAAACAGGGTTTTGGGCTGGGCTCCTACAATGAGCAGTTCTTC; J gene: TRBJ2-1; clone size: once; V gene: TRBV4-3; D gene: -
CDR3 protein: CASSQDTATSYEQYF; CDR3 DNA: TGTGCCAGCAGCCAAGATACCGCCACCTCCTACGAGCAGTACTTC; J gene: TRBJ2-7; clone size: -; V gene: TRBV14; D gene: -
CDR3 protein: CASSRAGGRGNTIYF; CDR3 DNA: TGTGCCAGCAGCCGCGCGGGAGGGCGTGGAAACACCATATATTTT; J gene: TRBJ1-3; clone size: -; V gene: TRBV6-5; D gene: -
CDR3 protein: CASRLTGSGTQYF; CDR3 DNA: TGTGCCAGCAGACTGACAGGGTCCGGGACCCAGTACTTC; J gene: TRBJ2-5; clone size: -; V gene: TRBV7-9; D gene: TRBD1
CDR3 protein: CASSPPDSSSTDTQYF; CDR3 DNA: TGCGCCAGCAGCCCTCCAGACAGCTCCTCCACAGATACGCAGTATTTT; J gene: TRBJ2-3; clone size: -; V gene: TRBV5-1; D gene: -
CDR3 protein: CASGARRAGDEQFF; CDR3 DNA: TGTGCCAGCGGGGCTCGGCGGGCCGGGGATGAGCAGTTCTTC; J gene: TRBJ2-1; clone size: -; V gene: TRBV2; D gene: -
CDR3 protein: CASSSGLAGGSPPYNEQFF; CDR3 DNA: TGTGCCAGCAGCTCGGGACTAGCGGGAGGGTCGCCCCCCTACAATGAGCAGTTCTTC; J gene: TRBJ2-1; clone size: once; V gene: TRBV7-2; D gene: TRBD2
CDR3 protein: CASSLGQGNSFF; CDR3 DNA: TGTGCCAGCAGCCTCGGACAGGGGAACTCCTTCTTT; J gene: TRBJ1-1; clone size: -; V gene: TRBV6-5; D gene: TRBD1
CDR3 protein: CASSLGTGGNEQYF; CDR3 DNA: TGCGCCAGCAGCTTGGGGACAGGGGGGAACGAGCAGTACTTC; J gene: TRBJ2-7; clone size: -; V gene: TRBV5-1; D gene: TRBD1
CDR3 protein: CSVELTGSTDTQYF; CDR3 DNA: TGCAGCGTTGAGTTGACAGGGAGCACAGATACGCAGTATTTT; J gene: TRBJ2-3; clone size: -; V gene: TRBV29-1; D gene: TRBD1
CDR3 protein: CASRLPLPGFTQYF; CDR3 DNA: TGTGCCAGCAGACTCCCTCTACCAGGGTTTACCCAGTACTTC; J gene: TRBJ2-5; clone size: -; V gene: TRBV6-5; D gene: -
CDR3 protein: CASSENTEAFF; CDR3 DNA: TGCGCCAGCTCCGAGAACACTGAAGCTTTCTTT; J gene: TRBJ1-1; clone size: few; V gene: TRBV5-1; D gene: -
CDR3 protein: CATSRQGYGYTF; CDR3 DNA: TGTGCCACCAGCAGACAGGGCTATGGCTACACCTTC; J gene: TRBJ1-2; clone size: -; V gene: TRBV19; D gene: TRBD1
CDR3 protein: CSVAGDSYEQYF; CDR3 DNA: TGCAGCGTTGCAGGGGACTCCTACGAGCAGTACTTC; J gene: TRBJ2-7; clone size: -; V gene: TRBV29-1; D gene: -
CDR3 protein: CASSGVMTWNEQFF; CDR3 DNA: TGCGCCAGCAGTGGGGTAATGACGTGGAATGAGCAGTTCTTC; J gene: TRBJ2-1; clone size: -; V gene: TRBV10-1; D gene: -
CDR3 protein: CASSWRLAGASTDTQYF; CDR3 DNA: TGTGCCAGCAGCTGGAGGTTAGCGGGAGCGAGCACAGATACGCAGTATTTT; J gene: TRBJ2-3; clone size: -; V gene: TRBV5-4; D gene: TRBD2
CDR3 protein: CASSSGLAGSTDTQYF; CDR3 DNA: TGCGCCAGCAGCTCAGGACTAGCGGGGAGCACAGATACGCAGTATTTT; J gene: TRBJ2-3; clone size: -; V gene: TRBV5-1; D gene: TRBD2
CDR3 protein: CASSLVSQARSYNEQFF; CDR3 DNA: TGTGCCAGCAGCTTGGTGTCGCAAGCGCGTTCCTACAATGAGCAGTTCTTC; J gene: TRBJ2-1; clone size: -; V gene: TRBV5-6; D gene: -
CDR3 protein: CASSLALAGGPDEQFF; CDR3 DNA: TGCGCCAGCAGCTTGGCACTAGCGGGAGGGCCTGATGAGCAGTTCTTC; J gene: TRBJ2-1; clone size: -; V gene: TRBV5-1; D gene: TRBD2
CDR3 protein: CASSPHQGAATGELFF; CDR3 DNA: TGTGCCAGCAGCCCCCATCAGGGGGCGGCCACCGGGGAGCTGTTTTTT; J gene: TRBJ2-2; clone size: -; V gene: TRBV9; D gene: TRBD1
CDR3 protein: CSVGTSTDTQYF; CDR3 DNA: TGCAGCGTTGGGACATCAACAGATACGCAGTATTTT; J gene: TRBJ2-3; clone size: -; V gene: TRBV29-1; D gene: -
CDR3 protein: CASSLWEKTRRAYEQYF; CDR3 DNA: TGTGCCAGCAGTTTGTGGGAAAAGACTAGAAGAGCCTACGAGCAGTACTTC; J gene: TRBJ2-7; clone size: -; V gene: TRBV28; D gene: -
CDR3 protein: CASSVGDREKLFF; CDR3 DNA: TGTGCCAGCAGCGTAGGGGATCGGGAAAAACTGTTTTTT; J gene: TRBJ1-4; clone size: -; V gene: TRBV9; D gene: -
CDR3 protein: CASSLVQGFHEQYF; CDR3 DNA: TGTGCCAGCAGCTTGGTCCAGGGTTTTCACGAGCAGTACTTC; J gene: TRBJ2-7; clone size: -; V gene: TRBV5-8; D gene: -
CDR3 protein: CASSPGGSSYEQYF; CDR3 DNA: TGCGCCAGCAGCCCGGGAGGGAGCTCCTACGAGCAGTACTTC; J gene: TRBJ2-7; clone size: -; V gene: TRBV4-1; D gene: TRBD2
CDR3 protein: CASSKSGHRRKYF; CDR3 DNA: TGTGCCAGCAGCAAATCCGGACATCGGAGGAAGTACTTC; J gene: TRBJ2-7; clone size: once; V gene: TRBV21-1; D gene: -
CDR3 protein: CASSPRGRGTAFF; CDR3 DNA: TGTGCCAGCTCTCCGAGAGGCAGGGGTACCGCTTTCTTT; J gene: TRBJ1-1; clone size: -; V gene: TRBV6-4; D gene: -
CDR3 protein: CASSLQGGSYEQYF; CDR3 DNA: TGTGCCAGCAGCTTACAGGGGGGCTCCTACGAGCAGTACTTC; J gene: TRBJ2-7; clone size: -; V gene: TRBV7-2; D gene: -
CDR3 protein: CASSLGQAWETQYF; CDR3 DNA: TGCGCCAGCAGCTTGGGACAGGCCTGGGAGACCCAGTACTTC; J gene: TRBJ2-5; clone size: -; V gene: TRBV5-1; D gene: -
CDR3 protein: CASSHKGLADTGELFF; CDR3 DNA: TGCGCCAGCAGCCATAAGGGACTAGCGGACACCGGGGAGCTGTTTTTT; J gene: TRBJ2-2; clone size: -; V gene: TRBV4-1; D gene: TRBD2
CDR3 protein: CASSLGGLAVFPYNEQFF; CDR3 DNA: TGCGCCAGCAGCTTGGGGGGACTAGCAGTGTTTCCCTACAATGAGCAGTTCTTC; J gene: TRBJ2-1; clone size: -; V gene: TRBV5-1; D gene: TRBD2
CDR3 protein: CASSFRGGSTDTQYF; CDR3 DNA: TGCGCCAGCAGCTTTAGGGGCGGTAGCACAGATACGCAGTATTTT; J gene: TRBJ2-3; clone size: once; V gene: TRBV5-1; D gene: -
CDR3 protein: CASSEGETQYF; CDR3 DNA: TGCGCCAGCAGTGAGGGAGAGACCCAGTACTTC; J gene: TRBJ2-5; clone size: few; V gene: TRBV10-1; D gene: -